These 26 T cell receptor beta chains originate from one sample sequenced in a study of early T cells in non-severe SARS-CoV-2 infection. TCRdb re-derived calls from the 5' RACE reads in MiXCR, one entry per CDR3 protein. The sample yields about 48,000 distinct CDR3 sequences, about 9.8% seen once. The sequencing sample was made of whole blood. The source is an adult who was a healthcare worker with PCR-confirmed SARS-CoV-2 infection or an uninfected control (not recorded which).

This clonotype was detected a few times. The chain joins TRBV11-2 to TRBJ1-6; D ambiguous. Looked up from germline, CDR1 is SGHAT and CDR2 is FQNNGV. The ends were cut back, 5 bases at V and 4 bases at J, with 15 bases in the middle. The CDR3 totals 16 residues. The CDR3 DNA follows: TGTGCCAGCAGCCTAGGAGCAAAGGCTTATAATTCACCCCTCCACTTT. Protein: CASSLGAKAYNSPLHF.

This chain joins TRBV7-2 and TRBJ2-3; D gene ambiguous. The CDR3 loop spans 17 amino acids. The V end lost 5 bases, the J end lost 4 bases, and 22 bases lay between the germline ends. CDR1 is SGHTA, CDR2 FQGNSA, per germline. CDR3: CASSVPIGVLVADTQYF. CDR3 bases: TGTGCCAGCAGCGTACCGATTGGCGTTTTGGTTGCAGATACGCAGTATTTT.

V gene TRBV5-5 combines with J gene TRBJ1-5; 7 nucleotides match TRBD1. This CDR3 region has 14 residues. CDR1 is SGHKS, CDR2 YYEKEE, per germline (reference sequence). J gave up 3 bases and V 4 bases, and 4 bases lay outside the gene matches. Here the CDR3 DNA reads TGTGCCAGCAGCGCCGGGACAGTCAATCAGCCCCAGCATTTT. Encoded protein: CASSAGTVNQPQHF.

Here the CDR3 reads CASSYSGNSYEQYF. Written as DNA, the CDR3 is TGTGCCAGCAGTTACTCCGGCAATAGCTACGAGCAGTACTTC. The V call is TRBV6-5, the J call TRBJ2-7; D gene ambiguous. Germline loops: CDR1 MNHEY, CDR2 SVGAGI. V was trimmed by 0 bases and J by 3 bases, leaving 9 bases between them. The CDR3 covers 14 residues.

The chain couples TRBV18 to TRBJ1-1; D gene ambiguous. The CDR3 consists of 12 residues. Germline V gene data show CDR1 as KGHSH and CDR2 as LQKENI. Deletions cut 4 bases from V and 3 bases from J, with 6 bases between. CDR3 amino acids: CASSRRDTEAFF. The CDR3 bases are TGTGCCAGCTCACGCCGGGACACTGAAGCTTTCTTT.

At least ten counts were recorded for this clonotype. The chain employs TRBV19 and TRBJ2-2, with TRBD2 identical over 8 bases. Germline V CDR1 and CDR2: LNHDA, SQIVND (reference sequence). Trimming at V came to 3 bases and at J to 7 bases, leaving 4 bases not matched to a gene. CDR3 length equals 14 residues. CDR3 residues: CASSILTSVGELFF. As DNA, the CDR3 is TGTGCCAGTAGTATCCTGACTAGCGTCGGGGAGCTGTTTTTT.

V usage is TRBV20-1 and J usage is TRBJ2-3, with 8 positions matching TRBD2. Germline assignment: CDR1 DFQATT and CDR2 SNEGSKA (reference sequence). J was trimmed by 3 bases and V by 5 bases; bases with no gene match: 10. The CDR3 spans 15 residues. CDR3 amino acids: CSAQIPGTSTDTQYF. CDR3 bases: TGCAGTGCTCAGATCCCCGGGACTAGTACAGATACGCAGTATTTT.

This clonotype showed up many times. This chain uses TRBV28 with TRBJ2-7; D is unresolved. This CDR3 has 14 residues. The germline V and J ends were trimmed by 2 bases and 3 bases, with 11 bases remaining between them. Germline lookup yields CDR1 MDHEN and CDR2 SYDVKM. The CDR3 is CASSLLRALYEQYF. The CDR3 DNA sequence: TGTGCCAGCAGTTTACTCCGGGCCCTCTACGAGCAGTACTTC.

This clonotype appeared many times. The genes are TRBV11-2 and TRBJ2-7, with 7 bases lining up with TRBD1. The CDR3 covers 15 residues. CDR1 is SGHAT and CDR2 is FQNNGV in the germline V gene. Germline trimming cut 1 base from V and 1 base from J; bases unmatched to any gene: 4. The CDR3 spells CASSLVWDSSYEQYF. Here the CDR3 DNA reads TGTGCCAGCAGCTTAGTATGGGACAGTTCCTACGAGCAGTACTTC. Full variable domain (rest looked up from reference TRBV11-2 and TRBJ2-7): EAGVAQSPRYKIIEKRQSVAFWCNPISGHATLYWYQQILGQGPKLLIQFQNNGVVDDSQLPKDRFSAERLKGVDSTLKIQPAKLEDSAVYLCASSLVWDSSYEQYFGPGTRLTVT.

This clonotype has a count of ten or more. The chain links TRBV7-9 to TRBJ2-3; 8 bases match TRBD2. With V trimmed by 5 bases and J by 4 bases, 8 bases remained unmatched. Germline V gene data show CDR1 as SEHNR and CDR2 as FQNEAQ (reference sequence). The CDR3 extends over 15 amino acids. CDR3 region: CASSITGLESDTQYF. The CDR3 DNA follows: TGTGCCAGCAGCATCACGGGACTAGAGTCAGATACGCAGTATTTT.

About this clonotype: This may arise from a read error, as a much more abundant clone is one base away. The rearrangement links TRBV11-1 to TRBJ2-1, with D unclear. The CDR3 is made up of 15 amino acids. V was clipped by 2 bases and J by 3 bases, with 11 bases between them. CDR1 SGHAT and CDR2 FQDESV come from the germline V gene (reference sequence). CDR3 nucleotides: TGTGCCAGCAGCTTAAGTCAGGCCAACTACAATGAGCAGTTCTTC. As protein: CASSLSQANYNEQFF. The complete variable domain, with remaining parts taken from reference TRBV11-1 and TRBJ2-1, reads EAEVAQSPRYKITEKSQAVAFWCDPISGHATLYWYRQILGQGPELLVQFQDESVVDDSQLPKDRFSAERLKGVDSTLKIQPAELGDSAMYLCASSLSQANYNEQFFGPGTRLTVL.

The chain is built from TRBV29-1 and TRBJ2-7; no firm D call. V lost 7 bases and J 7 bases, leaving 11 bases between the germline ends. Germline V gene sequence: CDR1 SQVTM, CDR2 ANQGSEA. CDR3 length: 10 amino acids. The CDR3 region is CSGLMGEQYF. The CDR3 DNA reads TGCAGCGGGCTCATGGGGGAGCAGTACTTC.

This clonotype was detected many times. J is TRBJ1-6 and V is TRBV6-4; 8 bases match TRBD1. This CDR3 contains 15 residues. The V gene end was trimmed by 4 bases and the J gene end by 7 bases; junction bases not matched to a gene: 6. In germline, CDR1 is MRHNA, CDR2 SNTAGT. The CDR3 loop is CASSVRTGRNSPLHF. CDR3 in DNA: TGTGCCAGCAGTGTACGGACAGGGCGAAATTCACCCCTCCACTTT.

This clonotype has just a few counts. CDR3 loop: CASSLGSREQFISTSTDTQYF. The CDR3 nucleotides read TGTGCCAGCAGCTTAGGCTCCCGGGAACAGTTTATTTCGACGAGCACAGATACGCAGTATTTT. The chain recombines TRBV7-9 with TRBJ2-3; tentatively, D is TRBD2 (5 bases). V dropped 1 base and J dropped 0 bases, with 26 bases sitting between them. The V gene's germline CDR1 is SEHNR and CDR2 FQNEAQ (reference sequence). The CDR3 contains 21 residues.

This clonotype was seen only a few times. The chain links TRBV12-3 or TRBV12-4 to TRBJ2-3; either TRBD1 or TRBD2 may fit D (5 bases each). The V and J ends lost 7 bases and 6 bases respectively, with 8 bases between them. This CDR3 comprises 11 residues. CDR3 in DNA: TGTGCCAGCACCTGGGGGGATACGCAGTATTTT. This gives the protein CASTWGDTQYF.

This clonotype was counted between two and nine times. This chain links TRBV28 with TRBJ2-6; D gene unclear. V was shortened by 1 base and J by 0 bases, with 13 bases between the two germline ends. The CDR3 contains 18 residues. Per germline, CDR1 MDHEN and CDR2 SYDVKM. CDR3 sequence: CASSLSWGRSSGANVLTF. The CDR3 coding sequence is TGTGCCAGCAGTTTATCCTGGGGTCGGAGCTCTGGGGCCAACGTCCTGACTTTC.

At least ten counts were recorded for this clonotype. The chain employs TRBV29-1 and TRBJ2-1; D is possibly TRBD1 (6 bases). The germline V and J ends were trimmed by 7 bases and 9 bases, with 16 bases remaining between them. The CDR3 covers 12 residues. CDR1 is SQVTM and CDR2 is ANQGSEA in the germline V gene. CDR3 in amino acids: CSAGTPYGEQFF. For the CDR3, the DNA is TGCAGCGCCGGGACACCGTATGGTGAGCAGTTCTTC.

In this sample, this clonotype turned up a few times. This chain connects TRBV5-6 to TRBJ2-1; 7 nucleotides align to TRBD1. This CDR3 has 12 residues. Germline CDR1 and CDR2: SGHDT and YYEEEE. The ends lost 2 bases at V and 10 bases at J; junction bases unmatched: 3. The CDR3 region has the DNA TGTGCCAGCAGCTTACCACAGGGGGAGCAGTTCTTC. Encoded protein: CASSLPQGEQFF. Complete variable domain (other parts from reference TRBV5-6 and TRBJ2-1): DAGVTQSPTHLIKTRGQQVTLRCSPKSGHDTVSWYQQALGQGPQFIFQYYEEEERQRGNFPDRFSGHQFPNYSSELNVNALLLGDSALYLCASSLPQGEQFFGPGTRLTVL.

In this sample, this clonotype turned up many times. The V gene is TRBV6-2 or TRBV6-3, the J gene TRBJ2-1, with D perhaps assigned TRBD1 or TRBD2 (5 bases each). The germline V and J ends were trimmed by 0 bases and 4 bases, with 22 bases remaining between them. The germline gives CDR1 MNHEY, CDR2 SVGEGT. The CDR3 runs to 19 residues. The CDR3 coding sequence is TGTGCCAGCAGTTACTCGAAGTTAGGTTCCCTAGGGACGTACAATGAGCAGTTCTTC. Translating it yields CASSYSKLGSLGTYNEQFF.

This clonotype was seen ten or more times. The rearrangement links TRBV9 to TRBJ2-7; 7 bases match TRBD1. The CDR3 has 15 residues. The germline V gene encodes CDR1 SGDLS and CDR2 YYNGEE. Losses at the gene ends were 0 bases for V and 1 base for J; bases not matched to a gene: 4. The CDR3 region has the DNA TGTGCCAGCAGCGTAGGAGGGACAGAGTCCTACGAGCAGTACTTC. The encoded protein is CASSVGGTESYEQYF.

This clonotype has a count of ten or more. This chain links TRBV7-2 with TRBJ1-3, with D possibly being TRBD1 (5 bases). Germline V lookup: CDR1 SGHTA, CDR2 FQGNSA. The CDR3 is 14 amino acids. Trimming stripped 4 bases from V and 2 bases from J, with 9 bases between. The CDR3 region has the DNA TGTGCCAGCAGCTCCATGGGGGCTGGAAACACCATATATTTT. Protein sequence: CASSSMGAGNTIYF.

This clonotype was recorded at least ten times. The chain joins TRBV28 to TRBJ2-1; D is ambiguous. CDR3 length equals 13 residues. Germline V gene lookup returns CDR1 MDHEN and CDR2 SYDVKM. Trimming cost V 7 bases and J 7 bases, with 14 bases left between them. The CDR3 spells CASTISGQNEQFF. The CDR3 bases are TGTGCCAGCACGATCTCCGGGCAAAATGAGCAGTTCTTC.

V gene TRBV29-1 combines with J gene TRBJ2-3, with D possibly called TRBD1 or TRBD2 (5 bases each). The V end was cut by 5 bases, the J end by 3 bases, with 12 bases between. The CDR3 loop spans 13 amino acids. In germline, CDR1 is SQVTM, CDR2 ANQGSEA. CDR3 loop: CSVPGALTDTQYF. CDR3 coding DNA: TGCAGCGTTCCCGGGGCCCTAACAGATACGCAGTATTTT.

This clonotype came up many times. V is TRBV5-6 and J is TRBJ2-2; 14 bases map to TRBD2. This CDR3 is 14 amino acids long. Germline V lookup: CDR1 SGHDT, CDR2 YYEEEE. After removal of 3 bases from V and 8 bases from J, the junction contained 0 bases not matched to a gene. The DNA of the CDR3 is TGTGCCAGCAGCTGGACTAGCGGGAGGGGGGAGCTGTTTTTT. It translates to CASSWTSGRGELFF.

The chain couples TRBV29-1 to TRBJ1-1; the D is unclear. The CDR3 contains 12 residues. The ends were cut back, 4 bases at V and 4 bases at J, with 10 bases in the middle. Germline V gene data show CDR1 as SQVTM and CDR2 as ANQGSEA. The CDR3 sequence is CSVGRGTTEAFF. The CDR3 DNA follows: TGCAGCGTTGGACGGGGTACCACTGAAGCTTTCTTT.

This clonotype was recorded at least ten times. V usage is TRBV4-2 and J usage is TRBJ2-6; D remains ambiguous. The CDR3 covers 17 residues. V was pared by 0 bases and J by 0 bases, with 9 bases between. Germline V lookup: CDR1 LGHNA, CDR2 YNFKEQ. The CDR3 DNA reads as TGTGCCAGCAGCCAAGATTTCAGGACCTCTGGGGCCAACGTCCTGACTTTC. The encoded protein is CASSQDFRTSGANVLTF.